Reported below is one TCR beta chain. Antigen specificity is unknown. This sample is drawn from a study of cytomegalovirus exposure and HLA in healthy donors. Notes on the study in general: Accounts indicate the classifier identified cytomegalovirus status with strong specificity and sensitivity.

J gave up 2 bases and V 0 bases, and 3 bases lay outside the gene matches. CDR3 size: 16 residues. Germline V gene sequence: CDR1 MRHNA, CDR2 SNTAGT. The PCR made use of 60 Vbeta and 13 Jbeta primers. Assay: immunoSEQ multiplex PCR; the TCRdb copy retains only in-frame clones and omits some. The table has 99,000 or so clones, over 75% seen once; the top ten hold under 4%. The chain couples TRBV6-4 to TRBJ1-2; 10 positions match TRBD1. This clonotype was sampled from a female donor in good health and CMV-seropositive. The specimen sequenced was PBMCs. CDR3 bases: TGTGCCAGCAGTGACTCTCCGGGACAGGGGAACTATGGCTACACCTTC. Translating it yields CASSDSPGQGNYGYTF.